This TCR beta chain was observed in a study of T cells after yellow fever vaccination. Study-wide points: Sorted repertoires could include abundant contaminating clonotypes from bulk cells. The booster response re-showed most primary clones: approximately 95% CD4, around 87% CD8.

This clonotype showed up many times. The antigen is not known. A 5'RACE template-switching step, the method used to make TCR cDNA, added a universal primer site and UMIs. Using its own MiXCR run on the 5' RACE reads, TCRdb lists one record per CDR3 protein. The sample contains around 70,000 distinct CDR3 sequences, about 6.6% of which appear only once. This TCR derives from a man in his late teens or twenties who received the YFV17D yellow fever vaccine. The sequencing used CD8+ T cells sorted from PBMCs, collected roughly 5 days after the first yellow fever vaccination.

The CDR3 sequence is CASSLGITTNEKLFF. The DNA for the CDR3 is TGCGCCAGCAGCTTAGGAATCACAACTAATGAAAAACTGTTTTTT. This rearrangement joins TRBV5-1 to TRBJ1-4; D remains ambiguous. Germline CDR1 is SGHRS and CDR2 is YFSETQ. CDR3 length: 15 residues. The V end was cut by 2 bases, the J end by 0 bases, with 8 bases between.